A selection of T cell receptor beta chains follows, all from one sample in a study of T cell responses to AZD1222 COVID-19 vaccine. The repertoire was sequenced with immunoSEQ multiplex PCR; TCRdb's copy has only in-frame clones and lacks some. The table records more than 95,000 clones, about 90% of them present only once. Sequenced here: peripheral blood, sampled on day 0 of AZD1222 vaccination. The receptors shown here come from an adult in good health. Each CDR3 is given with its conserved first and last residue. A D gene is named only where the DNA matches it firmly. For some rows the clone size is stated as once, few or many, or as a class when expanded; others skip it.

abundance: -
j_gene: TRBJ1-1
d_gene: TRBD1
v_gene: TRBV6-5
CDR3nt: TGTGCCAGCAAATGGGGGACAGGGCAGACTGAAGCTTTCTTT
CDR3aa: CASKWGTGQTEAFF

abundance: -
j_gene: TRBJ2-3
d_gene: -
v_gene: TRBV3-1/TRBV3-2
CDR3nt: TGTGCCAGCAGCCTTGGCTCGGGGAGCACAGATACGCAGTATTTT
CDR3aa: CASSLGSGSTDTQYF

abundance: -
j_gene: TRBJ2-1
d_gene: TRBD2
v_gene: TRBV7-8
CDR3nt: TGTGCCAGCAGCTCATTAGCGGGGGGGCCGGATGAGCAGTTCTTC
CDR3aa: CASSSLAGGPDEQFF

abundance: -
j_gene: TRBJ2-1
d_gene: TRBD2
v_gene: TRBV3-1/TRBV3-2
CDR3nt: TGTGCCAGCAGCAAGAGGGGACTAGCGGGGGGTAGCTCCTACAATGAGCAGTTCTTC
CDR3aa: CASSKRGLAGGSSYNEQFF

abundance: -
j_gene: TRBJ1-6
d_gene: -
v_gene: TRBV5-1
CDR3nt: TGCGCCAGCAGCTTGGACTCCTATAATTCACCCCTCCACTTT
CDR3aa: CASSLDSYNSPLHF

abundance: -
j_gene: TRBJ2-2
d_gene: -
v_gene: TRBV7-2
CDR3nt: TGTGCCAGCAGCTCGGGACCTTACACCGGGGAGCTGTTTTTT
CDR3aa: CASSSGPYTGELFF

abundance: -
j_gene: TRBJ1-6
d_gene: TRBD1
v_gene: TRBV5-4
CDR3nt: TGTGCCAGCAGCCAAGGGACAGGGGGCCTCAATTCACCCCTCCACTTT
CDR3aa: CASSQGTGGLNSPLHF

abundance: -
j_gene: TRBJ2-3
d_gene: -
v_gene: TRBV6-5
CDR3nt: TGTGCCAGCAGGGGTTCGGGGACTACGCAGTATTTT
CDR3aa: CASRGSGTTQYF

abundance: -
j_gene: TRBJ1-2
d_gene: -
v_gene: TRBV7-8
CDR3nt: TGTGCCAGCAGCTTAGGAGGCAGCTATGGCTACACCTTC
CDR3aa: CASSLGGSYGYTF

abundance: -
j_gene: TRBJ1-1
d_gene: -
v_gene: TRBV18
CDR3nt: TGTGCCAGCTCACCGGAATTAAGGGCCACTGAAGCTTTCTTT
CDR3aa: CASSPELRATEAFF

abundance: -
j_gene: TRBJ1-1
d_gene: TRBD1
v_gene: TRBV6-5
CDR3nt: TGTGCCAGCAGCACCTACAGGGGTGAAGCTTTCTTT
CDR3aa: CASSTYRGEAFF

abundance: -
j_gene: TRBJ2-7
d_gene: TRBD1
v_gene: TRBV5-1
CDR3nt: TGCGCCAGCAGGGAGGTTGGGACAGGGGTCTACGAGCAGTACTTC
CDR3aa: CASREVGTGVYEQYF

abundance: -
j_gene: TRBJ1-1
d_gene: TRBD1
v_gene: TRBV7-8
CDR3nt: TGTGCCAGCAGCCCAACCCGCCCACTCACGGGACAGGTAGCCAGGGGTGAAGCTTTCTTT
CDR3aa: CASSPTRPLTGQVARGEAFF

abundance: once
j_gene: TRBJ2-7
d_gene: -
v_gene: TRBV10-3
CDR3nt: TGTGCCATCAGTGAGTTTTCAGAGCAGTACTTC
CDR3aa: CAISEFSEQYF

abundance: -
j_gene: TRBJ2-7
d_gene: TRBD2
v_gene: TRBV29-1
CDR3nt: TGCAGCGTTGAAGAGCGGGAGGGCCAAAGACACTTC
CDR3aa: CSVEEREGQRHF

abundance: -
j_gene: TRBJ1-5
d_gene: -
v_gene: TRBV6-1
CDR3nt: TGTGCCAGCAGTGAGGGCAGGGGCAATCAGCCCCAGCATTTT
CDR3aa: CASSEGRGNQPQHF

abundance: -
j_gene: TRBJ2-2
d_gene: -
v_gene: TRBV28
CDR3nt: TGTGCCAGCAGCTCTGGCGGCTCTTACACCGGGGAGCTGTTTTTT
CDR3aa: CASSSGGSYTGELFF

abundance: -
j_gene: TRBJ2-7
d_gene: -
v_gene: TRBV28
CDR3nt: TGTGCCAGCAGTCCCCCCCGGGGTGGGCAGTACTTC
CDR3aa: CASSPPRGGQYF

abundance: -
j_gene: TRBJ2-3
d_gene: -
v_gene: TRBV24-1
CDR3nt: TGTGCCACCAGTGATGGTAGCACAGATACGCAGTATTTT
CDR3aa: CATSDGSTDTQYF

abundance: few
j_gene: TRBJ1-1
d_gene: TRBD1
v_gene: TRBV7-8
CDR3nt: TGTGCCAGCAGCTTAATCCAGGGGGCGCATACTGAAGCTTTCTTT
CDR3aa: CASSLIQGAHTEAFF

abundance: -
j_gene: TRBJ2-3
d_gene: -
v_gene: TRBV9
CDR3nt: TGTGCCAGCAGCTTCCTTGCCGGGGTGGGTACGCAGTATTTT
CDR3aa: CASSFLAGVGTQYF

abundance: -
j_gene: TRBJ1-5
d_gene: -
v_gene: TRBV6-5
CDR3nt: TGTGCCAGCAGACAGGGTGCTCAGCCCCAGCATTTT
CDR3aa: CASRQGAQPQHF

abundance: -
j_gene: TRBJ2-3
d_gene: TRBD2
v_gene: TRBV6-4
CDR3nt: TGTGCCAGCAGTGACTCGACGGGGGGGCCAGATACGCAGTATTTT
CDR3aa: CASSDSTGGPDTQYF

abundance: -
j_gene: TRBJ2-3
d_gene: -
v_gene: TRBV7-3
CDR3nt: TGTGCCAGCAGGGACGACAGGACTTCAGATACGCAGTATTTT
CDR3aa: CASRDDRTSDTQYF

abundance: -
j_gene: TRBJ2-5
d_gene: TRBD2
v_gene: TRBV5-1
CDR3nt: TGCGCCAGCAGCTTGGTGGGACTAGCGGGGGCCCAGGGGACCCAGTACTTC
CDR3aa: CASSLVGLAGAQGTQYF

abundance: -
j_gene: TRBJ2-1
d_gene: TRBD2
v_gene: TRBV4-2
CDR3nt: TGTGCCAGCAGCCAAGATATAAGCGGGGGGGTTAATGAGCAGTTCTTC
CDR3aa: CASSQDISGGVNEQFF

abundance: -
j_gene: TRBJ2-7
d_gene: -
v_gene: TRBV5-1
CDR3nt: TGCGCCAGCAGCTTATACCAGAGCTACGAGCAGTACTTC
CDR3aa: CASSLYQSYEQYF

abundance: -
j_gene: TRBJ2-7
d_gene: TRBD2
v_gene: TRBV2
CDR3nt: TGTGCCAGCAGGAGCGGGGTATCTCGCGAGCAGTACTTC
CDR3aa: CASRSGVSREQYF

abundance: -
j_gene: TRBJ2-7
d_gene: -
v_gene: TRBV28
CDR3nt: TGTGCCAGCAGTTTTGTAGGCAGCTTCTACGAGCAGTACTTC
CDR3aa: CASSFVGSFYEQYF

abundance: few
j_gene: TRBJ1-1
d_gene: TRBD1
v_gene: TRBV19
CDR3nt: TGTGCCAGTAGTATTGGGTTGAGGACAGGGTGGAACACTGAAGCTTTCTTT
CDR3aa: CASSIGLRTGWNTEAFF

abundance: -
j_gene: TRBJ2-1
d_gene: -
v_gene: TRBV10-3
CDR3nt: TGTGCCATCAGTGAGGTGGGGGTAAAGCAGTTCTTC
CDR3aa: CAISEVGVKQFF

abundance: -
j_gene: TRBJ2-2
d_gene: TRBD2
v_gene: TRBV11-2
CDR3nt: TGTGCCAGCAGCTTACAACTAGCGGCGAACACCGGGGAGCTGTTTTTT
CDR3aa: CASSLQLAANTGELFF

abundance: -
j_gene: TRBJ2-6
d_gene: -
v_gene: TRBV7-9
CDR3nt: TGTGCCAGCAGCTTATCACAGGTGCCTGGGGCCAACGTCCTGACTTTC
CDR3aa: CASSLSQVPGANVLTF

abundance: -
j_gene: TRBJ2-7
d_gene: TRBD1
v_gene: TRBV6-5
CDR3nt: TGTGCCAGCAGTCGGGACAGGGGCCTCGACGAGCAGTACTTC
CDR3aa: CASSRDRGLDEQYF

abundance: -
j_gene: TRBJ2-2
d_gene: TRBD1
v_gene: TRBV27
CDR3nt: TGTGCCAGCAGTTCCCTCGACAGGGCGAACACCGGGGAGCTGTTTTTT
CDR3aa: CASSSLDRANTGELFF

abundance: -
j_gene: TRBJ2-3
d_gene: TRBD1
v_gene: TRBV5-1
CDR3nt: TGCGCCAGCAGCTTGGGGGGGACAGCAGATACGCAGTATTTT
CDR3aa: CASSLGGTADTQYF